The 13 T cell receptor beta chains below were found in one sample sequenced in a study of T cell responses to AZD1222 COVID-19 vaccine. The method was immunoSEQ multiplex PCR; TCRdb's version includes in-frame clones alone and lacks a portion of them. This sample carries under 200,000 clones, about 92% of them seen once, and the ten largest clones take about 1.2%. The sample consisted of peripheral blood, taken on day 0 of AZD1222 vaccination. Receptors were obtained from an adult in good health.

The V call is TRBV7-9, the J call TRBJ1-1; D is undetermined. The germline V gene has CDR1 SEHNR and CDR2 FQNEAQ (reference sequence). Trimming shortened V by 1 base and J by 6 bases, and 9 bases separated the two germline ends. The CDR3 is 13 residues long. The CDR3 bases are TGTGCCAGCAGCTTAGGTCCTGGGTCTGAAGCTTTCTTT. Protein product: CASSLGPGSEAFF.

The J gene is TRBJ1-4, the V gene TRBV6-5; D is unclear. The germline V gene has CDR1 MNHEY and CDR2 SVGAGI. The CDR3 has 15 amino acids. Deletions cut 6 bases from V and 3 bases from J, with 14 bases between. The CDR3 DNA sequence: TGTGCCAGCAGCTCGGGCACGGTTCCTAATGAAAAACTGTTTTTT. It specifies CASSSGTVPNEKLFF.

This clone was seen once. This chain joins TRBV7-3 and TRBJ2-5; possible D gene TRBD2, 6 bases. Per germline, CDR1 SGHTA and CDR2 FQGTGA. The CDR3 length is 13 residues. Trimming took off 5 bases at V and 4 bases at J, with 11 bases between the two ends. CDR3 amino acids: CASSPQGGETQYF. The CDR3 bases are TGTGCCAGCAGCCCCCAGGGAGGAGAGACCCAGTACTTC.

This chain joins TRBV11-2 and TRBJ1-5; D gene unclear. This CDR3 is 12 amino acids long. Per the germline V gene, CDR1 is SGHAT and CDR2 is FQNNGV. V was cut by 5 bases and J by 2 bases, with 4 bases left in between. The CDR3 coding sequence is TGTGCCAGCAGCCTGGGCAATCAGCCCCAGCATTTT. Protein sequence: CASSLGNQPQHF.

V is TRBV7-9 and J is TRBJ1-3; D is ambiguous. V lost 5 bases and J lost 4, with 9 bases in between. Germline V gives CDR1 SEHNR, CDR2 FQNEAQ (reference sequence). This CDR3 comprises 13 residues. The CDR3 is CASSPSGGNTIYF. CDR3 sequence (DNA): TGTGCCAGCAGCCCGTCGGGGGGAAACACCATATATTTT.

The CDR3 DNA reads as TGTGCCAGCAGCTTAACACCCTCTGGGGCCAACGTCCTGACTTTC. It translates to CASSLTPSGANVLTF. The chain employs TRBV7-3 and TRBJ2-6; D ambiguous. CDR3 length: 15 residues. Trimming cost V 0 bases and J 0 bases, with 3 bases left between them. CDR1 is SGHTA and CDR2 is FQGTGA in the germline V gene.

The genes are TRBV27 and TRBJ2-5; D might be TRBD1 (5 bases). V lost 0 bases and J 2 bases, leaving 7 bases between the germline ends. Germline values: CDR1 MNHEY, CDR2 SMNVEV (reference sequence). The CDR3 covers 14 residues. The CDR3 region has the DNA TGTGCCAGCAGTTTATCGCCAGGGCAAGAGACCCAGTACTTC. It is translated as CASSLSPGQETQYF.

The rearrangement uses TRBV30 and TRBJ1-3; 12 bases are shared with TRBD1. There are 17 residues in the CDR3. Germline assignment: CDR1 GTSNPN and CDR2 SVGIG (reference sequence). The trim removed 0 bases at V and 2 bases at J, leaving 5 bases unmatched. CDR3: CAWSVTGTGGPGNTIYF. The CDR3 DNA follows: TGTGCCTGGAGTGTAACCGGGACAGGGGGCCCTGGAAACACCATATATTTT.

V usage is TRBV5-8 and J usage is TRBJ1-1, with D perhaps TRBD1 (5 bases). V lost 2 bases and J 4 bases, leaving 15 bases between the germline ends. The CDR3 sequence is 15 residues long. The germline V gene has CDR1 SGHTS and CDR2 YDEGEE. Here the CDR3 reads CASSFWTRGTTEAFF. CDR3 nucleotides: TGTGCCAGCAGCTTCTGGACGCGGGGGACCACTGAAGCTTTCTTT.

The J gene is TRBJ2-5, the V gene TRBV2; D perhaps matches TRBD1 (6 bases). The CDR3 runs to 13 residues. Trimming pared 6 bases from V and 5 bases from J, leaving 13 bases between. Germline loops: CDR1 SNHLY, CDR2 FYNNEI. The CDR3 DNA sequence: TGTGCCAGCAGGGTGAGGGGGTGGGAGACCCAGTACTTC. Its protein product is CASRVRGWETQYF.

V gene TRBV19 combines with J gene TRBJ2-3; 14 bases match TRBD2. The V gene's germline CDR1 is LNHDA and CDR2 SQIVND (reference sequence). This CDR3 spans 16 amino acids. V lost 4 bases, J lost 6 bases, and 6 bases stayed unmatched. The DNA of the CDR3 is TGTGCCAGTAGTACCGGGACTAGCGGGGGTGCTGATACGCAGTATTTT. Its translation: CASSTGTSGGADTQYF.

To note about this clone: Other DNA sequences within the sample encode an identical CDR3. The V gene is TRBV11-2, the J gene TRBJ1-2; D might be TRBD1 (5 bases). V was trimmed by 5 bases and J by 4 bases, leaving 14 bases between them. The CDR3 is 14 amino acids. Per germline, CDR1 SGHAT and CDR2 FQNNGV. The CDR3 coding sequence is TGTGCCAGCAGCCCCACCGGGGGGGGCTATGGCTACACCTTC. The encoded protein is CASSPTGGGYGYTF.

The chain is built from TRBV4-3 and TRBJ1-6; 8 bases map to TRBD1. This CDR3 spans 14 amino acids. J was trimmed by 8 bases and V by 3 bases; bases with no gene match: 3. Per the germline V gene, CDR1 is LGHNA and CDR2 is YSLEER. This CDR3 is CASSQAGGDSPLHF. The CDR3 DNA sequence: TGCGCCAGCAGCCAGGCAGGGGGCGATTCACCCCTCCACTTT.